This TCR beta chain is drawn from a study of CD8+CD57+ T cells in acquired aplastic anemia. Study details: Sorted CD4+ and CD8+ cell DNA averaged roughly 3.2 ug. Read counts for CD4+ cells (from healthy donors) averaged about 10.8 million.

Points from the study as a whole: Both patients and controls carried the same twenty-nine CD8+ CDR3 sequences.

This clonotype was found a few times. Its antigen is not known. J was trimmed by 6 bases and V by 6 bases; bases with no gene match: 5. The CDR3 spans 14 residues. Germline assignment: CDR1 SNHLY and CDR2 FYNNEI. It was genomic DNA that served as the template for profiling TCR beta VDJ and CDR3. From the reads, TCRdb called clonotypes with MiXCR, one entry per CDR3 protein. This table has 180,000 or so distinct CDR3 sequences, roughly half appearing once. Sequencing was performed on sorted CD4+, CD8+, or CD8+CD57+ T cells (not recorded which) from PBMCs. The chain carries TRBV2 and TRBJ2-1, with 10 bases identical to TRBD2. The sequence was obtained from a human donor in good health. The CDR3 coding sequence is TGTGCCAGCAGGAATAGCGGGGGGCGCAATGAGCAGTTCTTC. Its protein product is CASRNSGGRNEQFF.